These 9 T cell receptor beta chains were all obtained from the same sample, sequenced in a study of T cell clonality in common variable immunodeficiency. Using immunoSEQ multiplex PCR, the repertoire was profiled, and TCRdb retains in-frame clones only, with some absent. The table lists roughly 50,000 clones, no singletons, with 3% to 3.5% in the top ten. Sequenced sample: peripheral blood mononuclear cells. The receptors stem from a person between 18 and 69 years old in good health.

Comments on this clone: The CDR3 extends 3 residues past the end of the read, so its final part is completed from the germline J gene. The gene calls are TRBV18 and TRBJ1-2; D is ambiguous. The germline V gene encodes CDR1 KGHSH and CDR2 LQKENI. V lost 3 bases, J lost 5 bases, and 7 bases lay in between. This CDR3 is 12 amino acids long. The sequenced part of the CDR3 DNA is TGTGCCAGCTCACCTCCCGGGTATGGC. Translation: CASSPPGYG. The CDR3 in full is CASSPPGYGYTF.

Note on this clone: The CDR3 is cut off 3 residues early in the read; its end comes from the germline J gene. The chain employs TRBV30 and TRBJ1-2; maybe TRBD1 (6 bases). The CDR3 extends over 14 amino acids. CDR1 GTSNPN and CDR2 SVGIG come from the germline V gene (reference sequence). This CDR3 is CAWTSLGQPYDYTF. The DNA read from the CDR3 is TGTGCCTGGACCTCCCTGGGACAACCCTACGAC.

The sample holds many counts of this clone. The read is 3 residues too short to cover the CDR3 end, so that end is filled in from the germline J gene. The gene calls are TRBV30 and TRBJ1-5; D is possibly TRBD1 (5 bases). Germline CDR1 is GTSNPN and CDR2 is SVGIG (reference sequence). The CDR3 spans 15 residues. V gave up 0 bases and J gave up 0 bases, with 9 bases separating them. Partial CDR3 DNA: TGTGCCTGGAGTGTAAGGGGTCTTAGCAATCAGCCC. Encoded protein: CAWSVRGLSNQP. The full-length CDR3 reads as CAWSVRGLSNQPQHF.

This clone was seen repeatedly, ten times or more. The CDR3 goes on 3 residues after the read ends, and that part is filled in from the germline J gene. The genes are TRBV12-3 or TRBV12-4 and TRBJ2-1; 8 nucleotides match TRBD2. The trim removed 6 bases at V and 9 bases at J, leaving 4 bases unmatched. The length of the CDR3 is 12 residues. The CDR3 spells CASSSGSGEQFF. CDR3 DNA (partial): TGTGCCAGCAGCAGCGGGAGCGGTGAG.

This clone was seen at least ten times. With the read ending 3 residues before the CDR3 end, the germline J gene is used to fill in that end. The V call is TRBV19, the J call TRBJ2-7, with a tentative D call TRBD1 (6 bases). Germline CDR1 reads LNHDA; CDR2 reads SQIVND (reference sequence). The V end was cut by 3 bases, the J end by 0 bases, with 12 bases between. This CDR3 spans 15 amino acids. Partial CDR3 DNA: TGTGCCAGTAGTATGGTCCAGGGGAGCTCCTACGAG. Translation: CASSMVQGSSYE. The CDR3 in full is CASSMVQGSSYEQYF.

This clone was seen a few times. The read comes to an end 3 residues before the CDR3 does, leaving the germline J gene to fill in the end. The V call is TRBV5-5, the J call TRBJ2-7; D perhaps matches TRBD1 (6 bases). From germline, CDR1 is SGHKS and CDR2 YYEKEE (reference sequence). This CDR3 is 15 amino acids long. Trimming took 0 bases from V and 4 from J, leaving 14 bases between them. The CDR3 DNA, read in part, is TGTGCCAGCAGCTTGGGGCCAGGGGACGCATACGAG. It yields the protein CASSLGPGDAYE. The CDR3 in full is CASSLGPGDAYEQYF.

Many counts were recorded for this clone. The DNA read from the CDR3 is TGCAGTGCTAGATCGGGCAGGGAGGTGAGCAATCAGCCC. Its translation: CSARSGREVSNQP. The entire CDR3 protein reads CSARSGREVSNQPQHF. The chain is built from TRBV20-1 and TRBJ1-5, with D possibly TRBD1 on 5 matching bases. The read finishes 3 residues shy of the CDR3 end, and the germline J gene is used to complete it. CDR1 is DFQATT and CDR2 is SNEGSKA in the germline V gene (reference sequence). Between the trimmed V and J ends, which lost 2 bases and 1 base, there was a span of 15 bases. The CDR3 contains 16 residues.

This clone was seen ten or more times. The CDR3 end is not reached by the read, which stops 3 residues before it; the germline J gene fills it in. The chain employs TRBV5-1 and TRBJ2-2, with TRBD1 as a possible D gene (6 bases). V lost 4 bases, J lost 0 bases, and 13 bases lay in between. There are 16 residues in the CDR3. From germline, CDR1 is SGHRS and CDR2 YFSETQ. The CDR3 here is CASSGTGFANTGELFF. The covered CDR3 bases are TGCGCCAGCAGCGGTACAGGGTTCGCGAACACCGGGGAG.

This clone came up many times. The CDR3 extends 3 residues past the end of the read, so its final part is completed from the germline J gene. The chain employs TRBV29-1 and TRBJ2-4; possibly TRBD2 for D (5 bases). Trimming removed 7 bases from V and 6 bases from J, with 10 bases in between. This CDR3 is built from 11 residues. Germline CDR1 reads SQVTM; CDR2 reads ANQGSEA. Partial CDR3 DNA: TGCAGCGCGAGGACTGTAAACATT. Translating gives CSARTVNI. The entire CDR3 protein reads CSARTVNIQYF.